The clone carrying this T cell receptor beta chain was recorded a few times. Sequencing was performed with immunoSEQ multiplex PCR; in TCRdb, only in-frame clones are kept and a portion is missing. The sample lists about 2,100,000 clones, 85% to 95% seen once, with more than 1.5% in the top ten. The germline V gene has CDR1 MNHEY and CDR2 SMNVEV (reference sequence). The CDR3 has 14 residues. V dropped 5 bases and J dropped 3 bases, with 11 bases sitting between them. CD8 cells classed as naive were CD45RO-negative and positively selected for CCR7, excluding terminally differentiated effector memory CD45RA+ cells. Each donor was a Caucasian adult residing in Nashville, Tennessee. This sample stems from a study of shared clonotypes between healthy human individuals. As for the study in general: Per donor, three plates held CD4 naive cells, three held CD4 memory, two held CD8 naive and one held CD8 memory.

Sequenced sample: naive CD8+ T cells from PBMCs. The V and J genes are TRBV27 and TRBJ1-5; D possibly corresponds to TRBD1 (6 bases). This TCR was recovered from a man in his late teens or twenties in good health. Some clones in this sample may be carry-over from other donors' samples. In DNA form, the CDR3 reads TGTGCCAGCAGTATCCGGGACAACAATCAGCCCCAGCATTTT. Encoded protein: CASSIRDNNQPQHF.